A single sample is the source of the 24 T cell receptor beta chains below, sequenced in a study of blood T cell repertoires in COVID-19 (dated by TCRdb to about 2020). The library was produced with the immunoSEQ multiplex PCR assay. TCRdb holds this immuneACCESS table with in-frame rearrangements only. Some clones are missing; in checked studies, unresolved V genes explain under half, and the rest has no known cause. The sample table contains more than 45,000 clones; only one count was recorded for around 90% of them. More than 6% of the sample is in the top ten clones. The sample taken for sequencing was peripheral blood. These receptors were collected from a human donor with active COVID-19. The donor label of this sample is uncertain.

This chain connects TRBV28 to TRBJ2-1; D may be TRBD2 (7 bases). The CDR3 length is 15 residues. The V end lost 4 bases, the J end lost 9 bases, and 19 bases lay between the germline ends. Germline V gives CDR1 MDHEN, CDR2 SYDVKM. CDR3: CASSSTGGGDFEQFF. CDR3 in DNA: TGTGCCAGCAGTTCGACCGGAGGGGGGGATTTTGAGCAGTTCTTC.

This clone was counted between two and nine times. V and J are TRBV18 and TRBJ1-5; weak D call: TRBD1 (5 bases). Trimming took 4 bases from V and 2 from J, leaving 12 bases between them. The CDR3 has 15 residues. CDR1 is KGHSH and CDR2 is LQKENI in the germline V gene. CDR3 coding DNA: TGTGCCAGCTCACAACGATCGGGGGGCAATCAGCCCCAGCATTTT. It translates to CASSQRSGGNQPQHF. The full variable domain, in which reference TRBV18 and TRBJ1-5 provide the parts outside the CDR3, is NAGVMQNPRHLVRRRGQEARLRCSPMKGHSHVYWYRQLPEEGLKFMVYLQKENIIDESGMPKERFSAEFPKEGPSILRIQQVVRGDSAAYFCASSQRSGGNQPQHFGDGTRLSIL.

The CDR3: CASSEGRGHEAFF. As DNA, the CDR3 is TGTGCCAGCAGTGAAGGCCGCGGTCATGAAGCTTTCTTT. V usage is TRBV6-1 and J usage is TRBJ1-1; no definite D call. V gave up 1 base and J gave up 7 bases, with 10 bases separating them. The germline CDR1 and CDR2 sequences are MNHNS and SASEGT. The CDR3 is made up of 13 amino acids.

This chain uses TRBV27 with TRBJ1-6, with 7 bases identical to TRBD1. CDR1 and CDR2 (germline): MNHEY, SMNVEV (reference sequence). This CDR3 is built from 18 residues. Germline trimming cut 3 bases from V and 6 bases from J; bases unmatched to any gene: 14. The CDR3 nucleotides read TGTGCCAGCAGTTTCGGAGGGGGCAACTTTGTGGGTAATTCACCCCTCCACTTT. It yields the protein CASSFGGGNFVGNSPLHF.

The CDR3 reads CASCRDNQPQHF. CDR3 nucleotide sequence: TGTGCCAGCTGCAGGGACAATCAGCCCCAGCATTTT. The chain employs TRBV19 and TRBJ1-5; D might be TRBD1 (5 bases). The CDR3 loop spans 12 amino acids. Per germline, CDR1 LNHDA and CDR2 SQIVND (reference sequence). The ends were cut back, 9 bases at V and 3 bases at J, with 9 bases in the middle.

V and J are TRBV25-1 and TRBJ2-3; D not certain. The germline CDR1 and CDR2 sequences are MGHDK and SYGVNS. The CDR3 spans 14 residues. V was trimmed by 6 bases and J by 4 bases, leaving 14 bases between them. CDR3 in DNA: TGTGCCAGCAGCGACCCAAGCGAGGCAGATACGCAGTATTTT. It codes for CASSDPSEADTQYF.

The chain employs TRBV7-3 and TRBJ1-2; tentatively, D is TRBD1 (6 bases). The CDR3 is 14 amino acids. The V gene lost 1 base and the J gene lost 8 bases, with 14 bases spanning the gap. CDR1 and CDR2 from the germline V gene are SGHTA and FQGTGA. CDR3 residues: CASSLNNREDGYTF. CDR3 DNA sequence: TGTGCCAGCAGCTTAAACAACAGGGAAGACGGCTACACCTTC.

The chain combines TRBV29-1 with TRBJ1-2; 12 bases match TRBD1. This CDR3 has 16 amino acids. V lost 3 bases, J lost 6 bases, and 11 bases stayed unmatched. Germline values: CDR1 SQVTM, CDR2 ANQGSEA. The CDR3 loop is CSVEGDRGRQLDGYTF. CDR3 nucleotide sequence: TGCAGCGTTGAGGGGGACAGGGGGCGTCAACTCGATGGCTACACCTTC.

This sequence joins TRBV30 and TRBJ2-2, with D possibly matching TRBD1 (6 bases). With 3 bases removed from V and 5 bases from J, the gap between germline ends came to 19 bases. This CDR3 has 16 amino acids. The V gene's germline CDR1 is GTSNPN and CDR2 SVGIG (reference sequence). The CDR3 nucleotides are TGTGCCTGGAGCTCCCTAGGGAAGGGGGATACCGGGGAGCTGTTTTTT. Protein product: CAWSSLGKGDTGELFF. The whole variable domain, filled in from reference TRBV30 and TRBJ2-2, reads SQTIHQWPATLVQPVGSPLSLECTVEGTSNPNLYWYRQAAGRGLQLLFYSVGIGQISSEVPQNLSASRPQDRQFILSSKKLLLSDSGFYLCAWSSLGKGDTGELFFGEGSRLTVL.

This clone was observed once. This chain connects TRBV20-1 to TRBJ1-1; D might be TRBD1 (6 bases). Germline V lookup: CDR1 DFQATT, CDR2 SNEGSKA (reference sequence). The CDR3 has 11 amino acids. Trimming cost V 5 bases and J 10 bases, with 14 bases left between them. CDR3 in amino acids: CSAWGGRGAFF. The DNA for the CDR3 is TGCAGTGCTTGGGGGGGCCGGGGAGCTTTCTTT.

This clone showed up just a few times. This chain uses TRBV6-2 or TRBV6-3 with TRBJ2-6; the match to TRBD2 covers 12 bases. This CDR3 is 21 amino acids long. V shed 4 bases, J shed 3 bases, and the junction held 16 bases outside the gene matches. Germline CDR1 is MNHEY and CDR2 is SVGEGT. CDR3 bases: TGTGCCAGCAGTTCCAGGTGGGAGCATTGGACTAGCGGGAATGGGGCCAACGTCCTGACTTTC. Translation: CASSSRWEHWTSGNGANVLTF.

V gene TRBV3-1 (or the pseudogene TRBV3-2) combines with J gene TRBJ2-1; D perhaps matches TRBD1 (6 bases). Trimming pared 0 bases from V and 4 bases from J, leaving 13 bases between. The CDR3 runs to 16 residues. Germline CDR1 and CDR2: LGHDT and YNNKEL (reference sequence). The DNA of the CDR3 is TGTGCCAGCAGCCAAGATTGGGGGCAGTTGTACAATGAGCAGTTCTTC. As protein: CASSQDWGQLYNEQFF.

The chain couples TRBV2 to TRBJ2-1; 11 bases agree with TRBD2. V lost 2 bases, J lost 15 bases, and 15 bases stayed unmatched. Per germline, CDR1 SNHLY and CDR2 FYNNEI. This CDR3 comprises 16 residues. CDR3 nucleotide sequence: TGTGCCAGCAGTGAATCCCGGGCTAGCGGGGGGAATCCCATGTTCTTC. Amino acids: CASSESRASGGNPMFF. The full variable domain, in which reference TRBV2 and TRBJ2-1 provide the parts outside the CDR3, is EPEVTQTPSHQVTQMGQEVILRCVPISNHLYFYWYRQILGQKVEFLVSFYNNEISEKSEIFDDQFSVERPDGSNFTLKIRSTKLEDSAMYFCASSESRASGGNPMFFGPGTRLTVL.

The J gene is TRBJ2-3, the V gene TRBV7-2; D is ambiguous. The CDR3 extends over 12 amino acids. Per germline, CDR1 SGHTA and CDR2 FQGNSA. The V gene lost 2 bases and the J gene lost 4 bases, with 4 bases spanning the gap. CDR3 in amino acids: CASSLSPDTQYF. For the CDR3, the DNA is TGTGCCAGCAGCTTAAGCCCAGATACGCAGTATTTT.

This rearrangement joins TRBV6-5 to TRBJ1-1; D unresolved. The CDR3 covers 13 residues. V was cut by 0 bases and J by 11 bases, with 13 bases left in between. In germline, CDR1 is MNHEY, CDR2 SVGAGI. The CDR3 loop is CASSYSKAGRAFF. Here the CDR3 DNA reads TGTGCCAGCAGTTACTCGAAGGCGGGGAGGGCTTTCTTT.

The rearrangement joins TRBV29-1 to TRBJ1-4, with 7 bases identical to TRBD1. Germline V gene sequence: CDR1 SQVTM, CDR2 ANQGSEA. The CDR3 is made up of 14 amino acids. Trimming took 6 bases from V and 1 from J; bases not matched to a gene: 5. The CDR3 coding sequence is TGCAGCGTGATGGGACAGCGAACTAATGAAAAACTGTTTTTT. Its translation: CSVMGQRTNEKLFF.

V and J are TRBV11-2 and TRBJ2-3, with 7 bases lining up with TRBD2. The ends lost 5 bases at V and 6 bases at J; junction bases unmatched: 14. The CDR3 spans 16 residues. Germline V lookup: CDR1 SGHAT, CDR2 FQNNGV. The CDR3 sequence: CASSPPWEGYFDTQYF. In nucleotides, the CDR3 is TGTGCCAGCAGCCCACCTTGGGAGGGATATTTCGATACGCAGTATTTT.

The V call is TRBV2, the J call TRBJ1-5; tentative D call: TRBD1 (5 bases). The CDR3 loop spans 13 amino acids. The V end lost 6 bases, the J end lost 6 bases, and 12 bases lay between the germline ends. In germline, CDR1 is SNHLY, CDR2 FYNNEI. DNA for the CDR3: TGTGCCAGCAGGGGGGGTATAGGTCAGCCCCAGCATTTT. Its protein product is CASRGGIGQPQHF.

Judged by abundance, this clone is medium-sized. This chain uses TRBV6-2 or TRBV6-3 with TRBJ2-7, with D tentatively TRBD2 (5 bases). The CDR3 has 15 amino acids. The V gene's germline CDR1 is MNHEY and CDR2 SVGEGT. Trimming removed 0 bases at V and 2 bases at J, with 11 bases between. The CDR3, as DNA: TGTGCCAGCAGTTACTCGATAGACTACCCCTACGAGCAGTACTTC. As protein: CASSYSIDYPYEQYF.

The CDR3 DNA is TGTGCCAGCAGTAAAGCGGGATCCAAAAACATTCAGTACTTC. This gives the protein CASSKAGSKNIQYF. V gene TRBV27 combines with J gene TRBJ2-4; 7 bases match TRBD2. The CDR3 is 14 residues long. The V segment lost 5 bases and the J segment 2 bases; nucleotides outside the gene matches: 3. Germline-derived CDR1 and CDR2 are MNHEY and SMNVEV (reference sequence).

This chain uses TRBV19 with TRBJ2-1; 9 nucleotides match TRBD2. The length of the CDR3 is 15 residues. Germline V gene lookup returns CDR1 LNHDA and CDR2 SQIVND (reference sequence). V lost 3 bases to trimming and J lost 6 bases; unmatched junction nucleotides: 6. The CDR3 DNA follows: TGTGCCAGTAGTATGCGGCGGGAGGGCGGCAATGAGCAGTTCTTC. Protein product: CASSMRREGGNEQFF.

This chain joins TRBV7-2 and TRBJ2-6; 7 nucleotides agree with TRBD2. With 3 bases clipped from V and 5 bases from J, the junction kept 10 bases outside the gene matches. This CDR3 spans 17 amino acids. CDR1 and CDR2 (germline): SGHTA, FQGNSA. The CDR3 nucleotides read TGTGCCAGCAGCTTTAAAGCGGGAACTGTTAGGGCCAACGTCCTGACTTTC. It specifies CASSFKAGTVRANVLTF.

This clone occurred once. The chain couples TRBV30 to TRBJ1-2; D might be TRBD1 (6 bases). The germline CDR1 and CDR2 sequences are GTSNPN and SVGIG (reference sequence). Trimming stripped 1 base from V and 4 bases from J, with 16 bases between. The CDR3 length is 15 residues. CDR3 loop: CAWSGDGGRRYGYTF. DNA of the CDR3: TGTGCCTGGAGTGGAGACGGGGGGCGCCGCTATGGCTACACCTTC.

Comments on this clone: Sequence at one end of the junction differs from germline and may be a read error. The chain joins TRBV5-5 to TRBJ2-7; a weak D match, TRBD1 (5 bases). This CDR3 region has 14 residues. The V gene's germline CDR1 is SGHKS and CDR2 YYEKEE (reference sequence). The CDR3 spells CASRLDMGDYEQYF. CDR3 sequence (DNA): TGTGCCAGCAGATTGGACATGGGCGACTACGAGCAGTACTTC.